This T cell receptor beta chain was identified during a study of cytomegalovirus exposure and HLA in healthy donors. Study-wide findings and caveats: Published work reported that the classifier diagnosed cytomegalovirus status with high specificity and sensitivity.

The CDR3 length is 14 residues. Unmatched junction bases numbered 2, after V lost 5 bases and J lost 1 base. CDR1 is MNHEY and CDR2 is SVGAGI in the germline V gene. This clone was recorded once. The antigen is unknown. 13 Jbeta primers and 60 Vbeta primers were used for the PCR. Data came from immunoSEQ multiplex PCR; TCRdb stores just in-frame clones and leaves some out. The sample lists more than 50,000 clones, roughly 72% occurring once. The chain carries TRBV6-5 and TRBJ2-4; 7 bases map to TRBD2. The sample was PBMCs. This clonotype originated in a woman aged 50 to 60 in good health and CMV-seropositive. CDR3 region: CASSPGGAKNIQYF. The CDR3 coding sequence is TGTGCCAGCAGTCCCGGGGGGGCCAAAAACATTCAGTACTTC.